This TCR beta chain was captured by sequencing in a study of T cell responses to AZD1222 COVID-19 vaccine. Regarding the study as a whole: White British donors predominated, females outnumbered males, and clonal diversity was possibly underestimated. Increases in Spike-specific TCR breadth and depth were seen after two AZD1222 doses. Repertoires were collected only later (after the peak T cell response had occurred).

Details on this clone: What it recognizes is unknown.

Germline CDR1 reads SGHTS; CDR2 reads YDEGEE. The ends lost 0 bases at V and 3 bases at J; junction bases unmatched: 4. This CDR3 spans 15 amino acids. Measured with immunoSEQ multiplex PCR; TCRdb has only the in-frame clones, and not every one. There are around 140,000 clones in the sample; 85% to 95% occur only once, and 1.6% lies in the top ten. The origin of this receptor is an adult in good health. The chain carries TRBV5-8 and TRBJ2-7; 9 positions agree with TRBD1. Sequencing used peripheral blood, obtained on day 0 of AZD1222 vaccination. The CDR3 DNA follows: TGTGCCAGCAGCTTGGAACAGGGGGCCTACTACGAGCAGTACTTC. It is translated as CASSLEQGAYYEQYF.